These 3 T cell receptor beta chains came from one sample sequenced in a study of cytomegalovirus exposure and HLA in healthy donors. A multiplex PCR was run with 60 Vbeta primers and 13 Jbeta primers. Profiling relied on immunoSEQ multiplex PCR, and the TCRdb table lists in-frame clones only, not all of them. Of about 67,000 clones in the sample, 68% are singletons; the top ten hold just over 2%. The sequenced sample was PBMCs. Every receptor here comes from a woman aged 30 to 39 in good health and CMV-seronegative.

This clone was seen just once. The CDR3 protein is CASSPPEGRFMRDTQYF. CDR3 coding DNA: TGTGCCAGCTCACCACCGGAGGGGCGGTTCATGAGAGATACGCAGTATTTT. The rearrangement links TRBV18 to TRBJ2-3; D might be TRBD2 (6 bases). Looked up from germline, CDR1 is KGHSH and CDR2 is LQKENI. The CDR3 has 17 residues. V gave up 0 bases and J gave up 5 bases, with 18 bases separating them.

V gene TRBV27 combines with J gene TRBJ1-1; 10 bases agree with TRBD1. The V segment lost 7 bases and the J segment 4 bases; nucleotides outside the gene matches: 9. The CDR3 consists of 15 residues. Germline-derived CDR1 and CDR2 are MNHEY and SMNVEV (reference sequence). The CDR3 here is CASTSPGQGTTEAFF. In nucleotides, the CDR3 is TGTGCCAGCACCAGTCCGGGACAGGGGACCACTGAAGCTTTCTTT.

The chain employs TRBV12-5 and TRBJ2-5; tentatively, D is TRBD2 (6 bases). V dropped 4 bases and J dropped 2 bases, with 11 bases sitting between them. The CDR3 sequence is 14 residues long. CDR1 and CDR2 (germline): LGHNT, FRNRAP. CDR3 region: CASGSRDFQETQYF. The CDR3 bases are TGTGCTAGTGGTTCCCGGGACTTTCAAGAGACCCAGTACTTC.